The entry below describes one TCR beta chain. The source of the sample is a study of spatial heterogeneity in lung cancer. Using its own MiXCR run on the 5' RACE reads, TCRdb lists one record per CDR3 protein. This table has roughly 120,000 distinct CDR3 sequences, more than 10% appearing once. Between the trimmed V and J ends, which lost 5 bases and 7 bases, there was a span of 18 bases. CDR3 length: 15 amino acids. Time point: blood at routine non-recurrence follow-up after resection. Frozen PBMC, nontumor lung or tumor provided whole RNA, which was sequenced unsorted. This sequence joins TRBV12-3 or TRBV12-4 and TRBJ1-5, with a weak D call TRBD1 (5 bases). The material sequenced was PBMCs, taken at follow-up. The clonotype comes from a male donor with early-stage non-small cell lung cancer. The CDR3 spells CASSPDGGVRQPQHF. Written as DNA, the CDR3 is TGTGCCAGCAGTCCCGATGGGGGGGTTAGGCAGCCCCAGCATTTT.